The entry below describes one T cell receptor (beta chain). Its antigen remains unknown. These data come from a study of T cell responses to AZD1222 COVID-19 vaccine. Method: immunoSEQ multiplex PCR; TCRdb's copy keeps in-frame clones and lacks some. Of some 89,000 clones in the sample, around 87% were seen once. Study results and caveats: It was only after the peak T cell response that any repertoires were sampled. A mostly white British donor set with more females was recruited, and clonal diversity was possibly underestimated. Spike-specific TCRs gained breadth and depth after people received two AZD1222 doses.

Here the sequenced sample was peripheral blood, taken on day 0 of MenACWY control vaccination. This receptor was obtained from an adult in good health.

CDR3 in DNA: TGCGCCACCAGACAGGGGGATAGTCAGCCCCAGCATTTT. It codes for CATRQGDSQPQHF. The chain couples TRBV10-2 to TRBJ1-5; 9 bases align to TRBD1. CDR1 is WSHSY, CDR2 SAAADI, per germline. J gave up 6 bases and V 10 bases, and 7 bases lay outside the gene matches. There are 13 residues in the CDR3.